The next 8 T cell receptor beta chains were all read from a single sample in a study of neurological immune-mediated disorders. TCRdb ran MiXCR on the 5' RACE reads and lists one entry per CDR3 protein. The repertoire holds roughly 17,000 distinct CDR3 sequences, approximately 2.5% seen once, with 5% to 7% in the top ten. The specimen sequenced was PBMCs. These receptors came from a woman between 18 and 30 years old with multiple sclerosis.

The chain recombines TRBV18 with TRBJ1-4; the D gene is possibly TRBD1 (6 bases). From germline, CDR1 is KGHSH and CDR2 LQKENI. The CDR3 has 12 residues. The V gene lost 4 bases and the J gene lost 8 bases, with 8 bases spanning the gap. DNA for the CDR3: TGTGCCAGCTCACAGGGGGAAGAAAAACTGTTTTTT. This codes for CASSQGEEKLFF.

The table lists this clonotype with many counts. The chain employs TRBV28 and TRBJ2-6; D unresolved. Germline CDR1 and CDR2: MDHEN and SYDVKM. Deletions cut 3 bases from V and 0 bases from J, with 12 bases between. The CDR3 is made up of 17 amino acids. The CDR3, as DNA: TGTGCCAGCAGTTTTGTACAAGGACGCTCTGGGGCCAACGTCCTGACTTTC. Translated: CASSFVQGRSGANVLTF.

This clonotype was observed at least ten times. The rearrangement joins TRBV5-6 to TRBJ2-5; D uncertain. Germline values: CDR1 SGHDT, CDR2 YYEEEE. V was trimmed by 2 bases and J by 0 bases, leaving 8 bases between them. The CDR3 spans 14 residues. The CDR3 loop reads CASSLGDHQETQYF. The DNA for the CDR3 is TGTGCCAGCAGCTTAGGAGATCACCAAGAGACCCAGTACTTC.

This clonotype showed up many times. The gene calls are TRBV20-1 and TRBJ2-7; 7 nucleotides agree with TRBD1. V dropped 5 bases and J dropped 3; count of bases not matched to a gene: 4. This CDR3 contains 12 residues. Per germline, CDR1 DFQATT and CDR2 SNEGSKA (reference sequence). The CDR3 sequence is CSAPGQNYEQYF. Here the CDR3 DNA reads TGCAGTGCTCCGGGACAGAACTACGAGCAGTACTTC.

This clonotype has at least ten counts. V usage is TRBV20-1 and J usage is TRBJ2-1; the D is unclear. Trimming stripped 6 bases from V and 10 bases from J, with 13 bases between. Germline V gene lookup returns CDR1 DFQATT and CDR2 SNEGSKA (reference sequence). The CDR3 extends over 11 amino acids. For the CDR3, the DNA is TGCAGTGCCAGTAGAGGCTGGGAGCAGTTCTTC. Translating gives CSASRGWEQFF.

Ten or more counts support this clonotype. This sequence joins TRBV7-2 and TRBJ1-1, with D possibly being TRBD1 (6 bases). V was pared by 5 bases and J by 11 bases, with 12 bases between. Germline loops: CDR1 SGHTA, CDR2 FQGNSA. This CDR3 contains 11 residues. In DNA form, the CDR3 reads TGTGCCAGCAGCGCCGACAGGCTGGCTTTCTTT. Its protein is CASSADRLAFF.

This clonotype was recorded at least ten times. This sequence joins TRBV20-1 and TRBJ2-1; D is perhaps TRBD1 (6 bases). CDR1 DFQATT and CDR2 SNEGSKA come from the germline V gene (reference sequence). V shed 5 bases and J shed 4 bases, with 15 bases lying between them. The CDR3 covers 14 residues. The CDR3 coding sequence is TGCAGTGCTTCCTTGGGACACGCATACAATGAGCAGTTCTTC. Its protein product is CSASLGHAYNEQFF.

This clonotype came up many times. The chain has TRBV29-1 and TRBJ2-7, with a possible D match to TRBD1 (5 bases). V was clipped by 2 bases and J by 0 bases, with 8 bases between them. Germline lookup yields CDR1 SQVTM and CDR2 ANQGSEA. CDR3 length: 13 amino acids. The CDR3 loop is CSVERGSSYEQYF. In nucleotides, the CDR3 is TGCAGCGTTGAAAGGGGAAGCTCCTACGAGCAGTACTTC.